Listed below are T cell receptor beta chains from one sample, sequenced in a study of glioma-infiltrating T cells after dendritic cell vaccination. The repertoire was sequenced with immunoSEQ multiplex PCR; TCRdb's copy has only in-frame clones and lacks some. This repertoire shows over a thousand clones, approximately 78% found once; its top ten account for roughly 8%. The input for sequencing was tumor tissue, taken after dendritic cell vaccination. The receptors come from a human donor with glioblastoma. Both conserved end residues are part of each CDR3.

j_call v_call cdr3_aa
TRBJ2-3 TRBV4-3 CASSQARGADTQYF
TRBJ2-7 TRBV11-3 CASSSTWDTKRSEQYF
TRBJ1-6 TRBV12-1 CASSSNAQGAHISPPLHF
TRBJ1-2 TRBV7-8 CASSLDETGGIYGYTF
TRBJ1-5 TRBV11-2 CASSLDSQFEPQHF
TRBJ2-2 TRBV9 CASSVDGGSVTGELFF
TRBJ1-2 TRBV5-4 CASSSDTGEIYGYTF
TRBJ1-2 TRBV11-3 CASSPLTVTNYGYTF
TRBJ2-3 TRBV4-3 CASSNVGGGTDTQYF
TRBJ2-7 TRBV15 CATGGRGLYEQYF
TRBJ2-7 TRBV2 CASTKDWLSYEQYF
TRBJ1-6 TRBV6-5 CASRDRDRNSPLHF
TRBJ2-7 TRBV5-6 CASTSAGQGTTYEQYF
TRBJ1-5 TRBV21-1 CASEKVGVSNQPQHF
TRBJ2-3 TRBV7-6 CASSLAPAGAPPDTQYF
TRBJ2-3 TRBV7-2 CASSFSGGLGTDTQYF
TRBJ2-7 TRBV5-5 CASSLWAGNYEQYF
TRBJ2-1 TRBV9 CASSERGGQENEQFF
TRBJ2-3 TRBV11-1 CASSLAWTGGTTEDTQYF
TRBJ1-5 TRBV27 CASSLTRSQPQHF
TRBJ2-3 TRBV7-3 CASSPRSGGAGNTQYF
TRBJ2-1 TRBV11-2 CASSPYMSSYNEQFF
TRBJ2-2 TRBV19 CASSSPGNTGELFF
TRBJ2-2 TRBV5-6 CASSSGLAGIYTGELFF
TRBJ2-7 TRBV7-6 CASSFGESSYEQYF
TRBJ1-1 TRBV6-5 CASSYSSQNTEAFF
TRBJ1-1 TRBV7-2 CASSLQGDTEAFF
TRBJ2-3 TRBV7-8 CASRRRRTGGGGTDTQYF
TRBJ2-3 TRBV5-1 CASSPGTADTQYF
TRBJ1-2 TRBV19 CASRQDTKGYGYTF
TRBJ2-5 TRBV7-2 CASSLVGSGGAGETQYF
TRBJ2-7 TRBV5-1 CASSLETVGAVNYEQYF
TRBJ1-4 TRBV2 CATARTTTNEKLFF
TRBJ2-7 TRBV6-5 CASSYSAGRRFEQYF
TRBJ1-2 TRBV7-9 CASSFYGDRYGYTF
TRBJ2-3 TRBV11-2 CASLLSGTDTQYF
TRBJ2-2 TRBV19 CASSAGGSSYLSGELFF
TRBJ2-2 TRBV6-1 CASSSYRGTGELFF
TRBJ1-3 TRBV7-8 CASSSIGSNLGNTIYF
TRBJ1-1 TRBV10-3 CAISESMQGADTEAFF
TRBJ2-7 TRBV25-1 CASSEFGTGGYEQYF
TRBJ2-7 TRBV13 CASSSRGGPDYEQYF